This T cell receptor (beta chain) was identified in a study of Ad26.COV2.S vaccination and SARS-CoV-2 variants. The treatment: around 19 received Ad26.COV2.S at low or high dose, single or two shots; 5 received placebo; per-sample allocation not given. Each sample was drawn 63 days after the first injection (of vaccine or placebo). Cohort 1b enrolled adults aged 18-55 years in Boston. Broader study findings: Reportedly, spike-specific CD8+ and CD4+ T cell responses achieved substantial breadth once vaccination had taken place. Placebo recipients had lower spike-specific TCR breadth than vaccine recipients.

Using immunoSEQ multiplex PCR, the repertoire was profiled, and TCRdb retains in-frame clones only, with some absent. The data contain roughly 680,000 clones, 89% of them seen just once; the ten biggest clones take up over 1.3%. A remark on this clone: Its antigen is not identified. At one of its ends the junction is not consistent with the germline gene, which may arise from a read error.

This sequence originates from a person between 18 and 60 years old who received the Ad26.COV2.S COVID-19 vaccine or a placebo. The sequenced sample was peripheral blood, obtained in a trial of Ad26.COV2.S vaccine versus placebo.

The CDR3 protein is CASGSTLIQGSQLQHF. The CDR3 DNA reads as TGTGCTAGTGGTTCAACCTTAATCCAGGGTAGCCAGCTCCAGCATTTT. The chain carries TRBV12-5 and TRBJ1-5; D might be TRBD1 (5 bases). CDR1 is LGHNT and CDR2 is FRNRAP in the germline V gene. This CDR3 is 16 amino acids long.